Listed here are 3 T cell receptor beta chains from one sample, sequenced in a study of blood T cell repertoires in COVID-19. Clones were sequenced by immunoSEQ multiplex PCR, and TCRdb holds only the in-frame ones, with some missing. The data show around 130,000 clones, with 85% to 90% seen just once and roughly 4% held by the top ten. The sequencing sample was made of peripheral blood. The receptor source for this set is a human donor in a cohort sampled during active COVID-19.

The J gene is TRBJ2-7, the V gene TRBV23-1; TRBD2 aligns across 14 bases. TRBV23-1 is classed as an ORF, of uncertain function. This CDR3 spans 17 amino acids. V shed 3 bases and J 4 bases; nucleotides not matched to a gene: 8. In DNA form, the CDR3 reads TGCGCCAGCAGTCATCCCGGGACTAGCGGGAGACGGTACGAGCAGTACGTC. It is translated as CASSHPGTSGRRYEQYV.

This rearrangement joins TRBV5-6 to TRBJ2-1, with 8 bases that match TRBD2. This CDR3 is 13 amino acids long. The V and J ends lost 3 bases and 7 bases, in that order; junction bases with no gene match: 3. CDR1 and CDR2 from the germline V gene are SGHDT and YYEEEE. The CDR3 DNA follows: TGTGCCAGCAGCTATAGCGGGACGAATGAGCAGTTCTTC. As protein: CASSYSGTNEQFF.

The rearrangement joins TRBV6-5 to TRBJ1-2, with D tentatively TRBD1 (6 bases). Germline values: CDR1 MNHEY, CDR2 SVGAGI. This CDR3 region has 15 residues. Trimming removed 6 bases at V and 4 bases at J, with 18 bases between. The CDR3 DNA follows: TGTGCCAGCAGCCCAATAACAAAACAGGGCTATGGCTACACCTTC. Protein sequence: CASSPITKQGYGYTF.